This T cell receptor beta chain was recovered during a study of healthy donors' naive CD4 and CD8 T cells. Each TCR library used approximately 500 ng of total RNA and a linear amplification protocol. MiXCR was run by TCRdb on the reads, yielding one entry per CDR3 protein. In the table there are roughly 200,000 distinct CDR3 sequences, nearly 75% of which are singletons. This clonotype was detected once. The V gene lost 5 bases and the J gene lost 1 base, with 10 bases spanning the gap. Germline V gene lookup returns CDR1 MNHEY and CDR2 SVGEGT. This CDR3 is 14 amino acids long. This TCR derives from a pool of human donors in good health; the sample pools cells from several healthy donors. This rearrangement joins TRBV6-2 or TRBV6-3 to TRBJ2-3; D is unclear. Sequencing used naive CD4+ and CD8+ T cells sorted from blood, pooled from several donors. The CDR3 here is CASSTLEGTDTQYF. The DNA of the CDR3 is TGTGCCAGCAGTACCCTCGAAGGCACAGATACGCAGTATTTT.